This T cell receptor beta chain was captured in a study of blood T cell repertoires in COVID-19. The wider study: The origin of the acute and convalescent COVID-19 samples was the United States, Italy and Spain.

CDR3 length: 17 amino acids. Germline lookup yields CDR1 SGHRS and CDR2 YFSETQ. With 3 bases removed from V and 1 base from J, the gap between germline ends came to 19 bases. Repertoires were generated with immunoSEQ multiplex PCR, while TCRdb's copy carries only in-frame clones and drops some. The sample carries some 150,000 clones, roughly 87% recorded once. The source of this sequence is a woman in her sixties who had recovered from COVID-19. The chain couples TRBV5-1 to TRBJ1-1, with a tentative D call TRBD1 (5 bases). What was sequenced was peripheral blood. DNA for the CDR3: TGCGCCAGCAGCTCAACAGGAGCCCAGCACCAGAACACTGAAGCTTTCTTT. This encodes CASSSTGAQHQNTEAFF.